This is a list of T cell receptor beta chains from one sample in a study of T cell repertoires in ileal Crohn's disease. The assay was immunoSEQ multiplex PCR, and TCRdb's table has in-frame clones only and misses some. The sample has roughly 60,000 clones, 70% to 90% seen once; the top ten hold roughly 2%. Sequenced: ileal tissue. The source is an adult with Crohn's disease. Both conserved end residues are trimmed from each CDR3. Part of the rows lack a size; the others show once, few, many or a class for expanded clones.

len	abundance	v_gene	j_gene	CDR3aa
13	-	TRBV18	TRBJ1-5	ASSTMEGYNQPQH
12	-	TRBV19	TRBJ2-1	ASSQGTFYNEQF
16	-	TRBV19	TRBJ1-1	ASSGVGIERDRNTEAF
12	-	TRBV7-2	TRBJ1-5	ASSLGRVWQPQH
12	-	TRBV2	TRBJ1-3	ASSEQGYGNTIY
11	-	TRBV29-1	TRBJ1-1	SVRRNLNTEAF
16	-	TRBV9	TRBJ2-6	ASSVGAGRYAGANVLT
11	once	TRBV6-5	TRBJ1-4	ASSAGGEGKLF
14	-	TRBV13	TRBJ2-5	ASSPRTGGTQETQY
15	-	TRBV6-4	TRBJ2-4	ASRGIRDRKPKNIQY
13	-	TRBV6-1	TRBJ1-5	ASSRILQGDQPQH
14	-	TRBV10-3	TRBJ1-1	AISESSARTNTEAF
13	-	TRBV18	TRBJ2-7	ASSPGGTPNYEQY
9	few	TRBV6-1	TRBJ1-2	ASSSRDGYT
13	-	TRBV10-3	TRBJ1-5	AISESGDSNQPQH